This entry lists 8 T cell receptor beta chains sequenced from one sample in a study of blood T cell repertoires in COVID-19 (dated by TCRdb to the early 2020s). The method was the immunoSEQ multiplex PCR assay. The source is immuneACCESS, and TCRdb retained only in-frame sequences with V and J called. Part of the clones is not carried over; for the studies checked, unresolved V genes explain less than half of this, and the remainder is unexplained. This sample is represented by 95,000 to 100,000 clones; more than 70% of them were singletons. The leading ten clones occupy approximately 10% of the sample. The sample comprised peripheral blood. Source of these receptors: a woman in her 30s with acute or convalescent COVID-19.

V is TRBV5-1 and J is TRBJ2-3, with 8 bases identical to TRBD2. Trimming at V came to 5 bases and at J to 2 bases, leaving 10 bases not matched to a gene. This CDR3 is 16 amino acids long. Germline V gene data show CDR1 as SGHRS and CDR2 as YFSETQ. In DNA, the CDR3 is TGCGCCAGCAGAAGTTCCGGGACTAGTTCCACAGATACGCAGTATTTT. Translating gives CASRSSGTSSTDTQYF. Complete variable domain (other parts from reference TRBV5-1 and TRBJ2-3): KAGVTQTPRYLIKTRGQQVTLSCSPISGHRSVSWYQQTPGQGLQFLFEYFSETQRNKGNFPGRFSGRQFSNSRSEMNVSTLELGDSALYLCASRSSGTSSTDTQYFGPGTRLTVL.

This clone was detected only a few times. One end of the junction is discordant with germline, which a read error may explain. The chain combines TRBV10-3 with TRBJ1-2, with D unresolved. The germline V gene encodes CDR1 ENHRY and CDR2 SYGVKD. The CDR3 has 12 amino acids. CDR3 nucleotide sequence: TGTGCCATCAGTGGACCGGACTACGGCTACACCTTC. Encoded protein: CAISGPDYGYTF.

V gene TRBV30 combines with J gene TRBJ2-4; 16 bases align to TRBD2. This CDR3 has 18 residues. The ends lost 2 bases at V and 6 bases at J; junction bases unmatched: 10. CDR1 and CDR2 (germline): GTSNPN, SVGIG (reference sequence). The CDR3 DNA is TGTGCCTGGAGTCCCATTGGGACTAGCGGGGGGGCTATAAACATTCAGTACTTC. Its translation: CAWSPIGTSGGAINIQYF.

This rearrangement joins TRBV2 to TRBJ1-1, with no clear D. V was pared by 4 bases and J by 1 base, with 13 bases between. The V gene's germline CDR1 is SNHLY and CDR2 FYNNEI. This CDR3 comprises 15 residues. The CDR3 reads CASSGSGSTNTEAFF. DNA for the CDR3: TGTGCCAGCAGTGGCTCCGGGAGCACGAACACTGAAGCTTTCTTT.

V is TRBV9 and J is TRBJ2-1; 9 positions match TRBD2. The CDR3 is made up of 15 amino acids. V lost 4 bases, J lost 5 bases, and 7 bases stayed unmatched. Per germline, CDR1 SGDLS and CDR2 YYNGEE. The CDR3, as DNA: TGTGCCAGCAGCCCGAGACTAGCGGATAACAATGAGCAGTTCTTC. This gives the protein CASSPRLADNNEQFF.

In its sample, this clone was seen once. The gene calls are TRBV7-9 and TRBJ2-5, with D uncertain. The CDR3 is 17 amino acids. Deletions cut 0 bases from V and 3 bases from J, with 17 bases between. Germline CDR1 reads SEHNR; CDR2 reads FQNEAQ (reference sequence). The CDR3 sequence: CASSLAGSQYYKETQYF. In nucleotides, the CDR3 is TGTGCCAGCAGCTTAGCCGGTTCACAGTATTACAAAGAGACCCAGTACTTC.

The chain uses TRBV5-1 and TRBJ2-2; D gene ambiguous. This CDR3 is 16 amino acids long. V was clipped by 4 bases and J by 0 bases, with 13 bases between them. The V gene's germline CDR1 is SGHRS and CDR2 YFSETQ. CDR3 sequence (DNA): TGCGCCAGCAGCCCGCCGAGGCCAGCGAACACCGGGGAGCTGTTTTTT. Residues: CASSPPRPANTGELFF.

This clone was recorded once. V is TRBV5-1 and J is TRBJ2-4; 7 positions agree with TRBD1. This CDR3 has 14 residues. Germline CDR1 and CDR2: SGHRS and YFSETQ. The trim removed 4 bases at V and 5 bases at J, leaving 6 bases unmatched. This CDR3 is CASSTSGQQNIQYF. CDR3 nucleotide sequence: TGCGCCAGCAGCACCTCGGGACAGCAAAACATTCAGTACTTC.